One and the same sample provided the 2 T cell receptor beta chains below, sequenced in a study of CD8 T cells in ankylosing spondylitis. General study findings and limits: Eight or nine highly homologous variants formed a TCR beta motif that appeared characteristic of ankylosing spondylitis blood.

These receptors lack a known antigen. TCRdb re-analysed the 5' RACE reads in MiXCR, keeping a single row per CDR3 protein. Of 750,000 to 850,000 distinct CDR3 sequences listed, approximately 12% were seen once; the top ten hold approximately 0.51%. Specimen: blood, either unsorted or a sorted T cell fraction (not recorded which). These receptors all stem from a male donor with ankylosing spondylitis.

The CDR3 region is CASSQVRLESTDTQYF. The CDR3 DNA reads as TGTGCCAGCAGCCAAGTCCGACTAGAGAGCACAGATACGCAGTATTTT. The gene calls are TRBV14 and TRBJ2-3, with a weak D call TRBD2 (6 bases). Trimming stripped 1 base from V and 0 bases from J, with 11 bases between. The CDR3 covers 16 residues. The germline gives CDR1 SGHDN, CDR2 FVKESK.

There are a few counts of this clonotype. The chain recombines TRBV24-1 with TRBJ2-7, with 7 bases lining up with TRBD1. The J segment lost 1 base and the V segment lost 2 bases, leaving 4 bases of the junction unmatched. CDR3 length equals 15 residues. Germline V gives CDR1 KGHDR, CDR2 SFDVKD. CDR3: CATSDSGTESYEQYF. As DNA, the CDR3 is TGTGCCACCAGTGATTCCGGGACAGAGTCCTACGAGCAGTACTTC.